This TCR beta chain was retrieved from a study of long-term antiretroviral therapy in people with HIV. Study-wide background: By about a decade, the earliest samples predate the 2015 immediate-ART recommendation. Whole-study results and caveats: Repertoire composition at all time points was dominated by clones that had expanded before ART. It was observed that HIV repertoires exhibited narrower CDR3 length ranges than controls. Post-ART samples showed increased diversity that remained below transplant donor control levels.

Assay version v3.0 of immunoSEQ was used, and it was run at survey level. Assay: immunoSEQ multiplex PCR; the TCRdb copy retains only in-frame clones and omits some. The profile shows over 10,000 clones, 60% to 85% of them singletons. A remark on this clone: Its antigen is as yet unknown.

This clonotype was obtained from a woman in her thirties or forties with HIV. The input for sequencing was unsorted PBMCs, taken 0.8 years before starting antiretroviral therapy.

CDR3 amino acids: CASSLRWGLDEQYF. CDR3 nucleotide sequence: TGTGCCAGCAGTCTCCGGTGGGGTCTGGACGAGCAGTACTTC. This sequence joins TRBV11-1 and TRBJ2-7; D gene uncertain. Trimming shortened V by 6 bases and J by 5 bases, and 17 bases separated the two germline ends. The CDR3 is made up of 14 amino acids. The germline CDR1 and CDR2 sequences are SGHAT and FQDESV (reference sequence).